This entry lists 8 T cell receptor beta chains sequenced from one sample in a study of T cell responses to AZD1222 COVID-19 vaccine. TCRdb's copy holds only in-frame clones and misses some; the assay was immunoSEQ multiplex PCR. The table records around 120,000 clones, approximately 90% of them present only once. The source material was peripheral blood, sampled 28 days after the second AZD1222 dose. These receptors originate from an adult who received the AZD1222 COVID-19 vaccine.

This clone was seen a few times. J is TRBJ2-7 and V is TRBV28; 10 bases map to TRBD1. With V trimmed by 4 bases and J by 2 bases, 2 bases remained unmatched. Germline V gene lookup returns CDR1 MDHEN and CDR2 SYDVKM. This CDR3 has 14 residues. The CDR3 DNA reads TGTGCCAGCAGTTACGGACAGGGGGCCTACGAGCAGTACTTC. The encoded protein is CASSYGQGAYEQYF. The full variable domain, completed using reference TRBV28 and TRBJ2-7, is DVKVTQSSRYLVKRTGEKVFLECVQDMDHENMFWYRQDPGLGLRLIYFSYDVKMKEKGDIPEGYSVSREKKERFSLILESASTNQTSMYLCASSYGQGAYEQYFGPGTRLTVT.

V and J are TRBV30 and TRBJ2-3; 11 positions match TRBD2. CDR1 is GTSNPN and CDR2 is SVGIG in the germline V gene (reference sequence). V dropped 5 bases and J dropped 4; count of bases not matched to a gene: 11. This CDR3 has 16 amino acids. CDR3 sequence: CAWSIPTSGVADTQYF. For the CDR3, the DNA is TGTGCCTGGTCTATTCCGACTAGCGGGGTTGCAGATACGCAGTATTTT.

The rearrangement joins TRBV7-9 to TRBJ2-7; D gene uncertain. Germline CDR1 is SEHNR and CDR2 is FQNEAQ (reference sequence). The CDR3 consists of 13 residues. V lost 3 bases, J lost 2 bases, and 8 bases lay in between. The CDR3 DNA follows: TGTGCCAGCAGCTTCGGCGGAGCCTACGAGCAGTACTTC. Translation gives CASSFGGAYEQYF.

This clone was observed a single time. J is TRBJ2-1 and V is TRBV24-1; D may be TRBD1 (6 bases). The germline V gene has CDR1 KGHDR and CDR2 SFDVKD. CDR3 length: 16 amino acids. The V end lost 2 bases, the J end lost 3 bases, and 13 bases lay between the germline ends. CDR3 in DNA: TGTGCCACCAGTGATTCGACAGGTACTATCTACAATGAGCAGTTCTTC. This codes for CATSDSTGTIYNEQFF.

The CDR3 DNA is TGTGCCAGCAGCCAAGCCCTAGCGGGAGGGCGGACTGAGCAGTTCTTC. Its translation is CASSQALAGGRTEQFF. The V and J genes are TRBV11-3 and TRBJ2-1, with 12 bases fitting TRBD2. The V gene end was trimmed by 5 bases and the J gene end by 9 bases; junction bases not matched to a gene: 11. Germline CDR1 is SGHNT and CDR2 is YENEEA. The CDR3 contains 16 residues. The variable domain in full, completed from reference TRBV11-3 and TRBJ2-1, reads EAGVVQSPRYKIIEKKQPVAFWCNPISGHNTLYWYLQNLGQGPELLIRYENEEAVDDSQLPKDRFSAERLKGVDSTLKIQPAELGDSAVYLCASSQALAGGRTEQFFGPGTRLTVL.

The chain joins TRBV29-1 to TRBJ2-1; 8 bases line up with TRBD2. CDR1 and CDR2 from the germline V gene are SQVTM and ANQGSEA. This CDR3 is built from 16 residues. V dropped 0 bases and J dropped 3; count of bases not matched to a gene: 7. The CDR3 spells CSVEDLLAGDYNEQFF. The CDR3 DNA reads as TGCAGCGTTGAAGACCTCCTAGCGGGTGACTACAATGAGCAGTTCTTC.

V usage is TRBV5-1 and J usage is TRBJ1-4, with D perhaps TRBD1 (5 bases). The CDR3 is 15 residues long. Trimming left V 4 bases short and J 4 bases short, with 14 bases between. CDR1 is SGHRS and CDR2 is YFSETQ in the germline V gene. CDR3 sequence: CASSPRWDLNEKLFF. CDR3 sequence (DNA): TGCGCCAGCAGCCCCCGCTGGGACCTTAATGAAAAACTGTTTTTT.

V gene TRBV28 combines with J gene TRBJ2-7; TRBD1 agrees at 8 bases. V lost 2 bases to trimming and J lost 6 bases; unmatched junction nucleotides: 6. From germline, CDR1 is MDHEN and CDR2 SYDVKM. The CDR3 is 14 residues long. The CDR3 here is CASSLKWTGSEQYF. CDR3 sequence (DNA): TGTGCCAGCAGTTTAAAGTGGACAGGGAGCGAGCAGTACTTC.